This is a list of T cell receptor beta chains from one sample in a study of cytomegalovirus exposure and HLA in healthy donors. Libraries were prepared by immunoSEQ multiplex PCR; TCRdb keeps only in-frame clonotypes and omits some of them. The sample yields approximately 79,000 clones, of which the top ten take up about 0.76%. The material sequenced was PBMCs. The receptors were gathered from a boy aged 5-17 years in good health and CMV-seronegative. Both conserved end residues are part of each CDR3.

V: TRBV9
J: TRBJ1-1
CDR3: CASSSPQGPGEEDTEAFF

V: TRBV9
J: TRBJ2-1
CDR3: CASSVVPQDEQFF

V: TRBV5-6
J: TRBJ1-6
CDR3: CASSFSLVPGSPLHF

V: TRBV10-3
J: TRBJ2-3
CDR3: CAISGDRDREYTDTQYF

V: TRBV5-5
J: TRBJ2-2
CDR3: CASSLGPATGELFF

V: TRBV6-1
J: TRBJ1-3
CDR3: CASSVGSYSGNTIYF

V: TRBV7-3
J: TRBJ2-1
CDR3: CASSSGTSGTDEQFF

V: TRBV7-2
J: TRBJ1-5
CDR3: CASSLTGFGQPQHF

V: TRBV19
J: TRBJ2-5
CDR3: CASRDFLQETQYF

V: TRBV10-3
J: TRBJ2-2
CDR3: CAISEWTSGTGELFF

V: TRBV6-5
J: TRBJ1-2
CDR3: CASSYEADRYGYTF

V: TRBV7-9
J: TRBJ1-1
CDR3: CASRRGNEAFF

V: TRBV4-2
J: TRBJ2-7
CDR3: CASSQDIERSYEQYF

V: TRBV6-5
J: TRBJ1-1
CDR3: CASSRRDSNTEAFF

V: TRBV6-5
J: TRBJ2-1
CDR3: CASRGTRIGLGEQFF

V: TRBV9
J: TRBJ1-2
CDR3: CASTGGYGYGYTF